These T cell receptor beta chains were read from a single sample in a study of blood T cell repertoires in COVID-19. Here immunoSEQ multiplex PCR was the method, and the copy in TCRdb shows in-frame clones only, minus some. The repertoire includes fewer than 350,000 clones, 88% of them detected once, and about 8.5% sits in the top ten. Sequenced input: peripheral blood. These receptors were taken from a young man with active or convalescent COVID-19. CDR3s include the opening cysteine and the closing phenylalanine or tryptophan. Each record gives: D gene, clone size, J gene, V gene, CDR3 protein, CDR3 DNA. The D gene is left open where the match is weak. Expanded clones get a size class; other rows say once, few or many, or leave the size out.

d_call: NA
clone_size: NA
j_call: TRBJ2-7
v_call: TRBV6-5
cdr3_aa: CASGRQDAYEQYF
cdr3_nt: TGTGCCAGCGGAAGACAGGATGCCTACGAGCAGTACTTC

d_call: NA
clone_size: once
j_call: TRBJ2-7
v_call: TRBV9
cdr3_aa: CASSGNGEEQYF
cdr3_nt: TGTGCCAGCAGCGGAAACGGGGAAGAGCAGTACTTC

d_call: NA
clone_size: once
j_call: TRBJ1-1
v_call: TRBV5-5
cdr3_aa: CASTLQGWNTEAFF
cdr3_nt: TGTGCCAGCACGCTACAGGGCTGGAACACTGAAGCTTTCTTT

d_call: NA
clone_size: NA
j_call: TRBJ1-5
v_call: TRBV6-2/TRBV6-3
cdr3_aa: CASSYRSGDHQPQHF
cdr3_nt: TGTGCCAGCAGTTACAGATCGGGGGACCATCAGCCCCAGCATTTT

d_call: TRBD1
clone_size: NA
j_call: TRBJ2-2
v_call: TRBV4-3
cdr3_aa: CASSQGTGGEDGELFF
cdr3_nt: TGCGCCAGCAGCCAAGGGACAGGGGGCGAGGACGGGGAGCTGTTTTTT

d_call: NA
clone_size: few
j_call: TRBJ2-1
v_call: TRBV21-1
cdr3_aa: CASSKEGPGQDHEQFF
cdr3_nt: TGTGCCAGCAGCAAAGAGGGACCGGGACAGGATCATGAGCAGTTCTTC

d_call: NA
clone_size: NA
j_call: TRBJ1-6
v_call: TRBV5-8
cdr3_aa: CASSIPRQYNSPLHF
cdr3_nt: TGTGCCAGCAGTATACCAAGACAGTATAATTCACCCCTCCACTTT

d_call: TRBD1
clone_size: NA
j_call: TRBJ1-4
v_call: TRBV19
cdr3_aa: CASSVRGRTGGMDEKLFF
cdr3_nt: TGTGCCAGTAGTGTTCGAGGACGGACAGGGGGCATGGATGAAAAACTGTTTTTT

d_call: NA
clone_size: once
j_call: TRBJ1-6
v_call: TRBV11-2
cdr3_aa: CASSLVDSLPSNSPLHF
cdr3_nt: TGTGCCAGCAGCTTAGTTGACAGCTTACCGAGTAATTCACCCCTCCACTTT

d_call: NA
clone_size: NA
j_call: TRBJ1-1
v_call: TRBV7-2
cdr3_aa: CASSAVRGAYTEAFF
cdr3_nt: TGTGCCAGCAGCGCAGTTCGGGGGGCGTACACTGAAGCTTTCTTT

d_call: NA
clone_size: NA
j_call: TRBJ2-6
v_call: TRBV10-1
cdr3_aa: CASSQGSPGANVLTF
cdr3_nt: TGCGCCAGCAGCCAGGGGAGCCCTGGGGCCAACGTCCTGACTTTC

d_call: NA
clone_size: NA
j_call: TRBJ2-7
v_call: TRBV7-9
cdr3_aa: CASSLLPAGERGYEQYF
cdr3_nt: TGTGCCAGCAGCTTATTACCGGCCGGGGAAAGGGGGTACGAGCAGTACTTC

d_call: NA
clone_size: few
j_call: TRBJ1-5
v_call: TRBV5-1
cdr3_aa: CASSLEPGQPQHF
cdr3_nt: TGCGCCAGCAGCTTGGAACCGGGACAGCCCCAGCATTTT

d_call: TRBD1
clone_size: NA
j_call: TRBJ2-2
v_call: TRBV5-1
cdr3_aa: CASSPSYRGPAGELFF
cdr3_nt: TGCGCCAGCAGCCCGTCATACAGGGGGCCGGCCGGGGAGCTGTTTTTT

d_call: TRBD1
clone_size: NA
j_call: TRBJ1-2
v_call: TRBV6-5
cdr3_aa: CASSLGQGDYGYTF
cdr3_nt: TGTGCCTCTTCCCTTGGACAGGGTGACTATGGCTACACCTTC

d_call: NA
clone_size: NA
j_call: TRBJ2-1
v_call: TRBV6-6
cdr3_aa: CASSYSSLGNEQFF
cdr3_nt: TGTGCCAGCAGTTACTCGTCACTAGGCAATGAGCAGTTCTTC